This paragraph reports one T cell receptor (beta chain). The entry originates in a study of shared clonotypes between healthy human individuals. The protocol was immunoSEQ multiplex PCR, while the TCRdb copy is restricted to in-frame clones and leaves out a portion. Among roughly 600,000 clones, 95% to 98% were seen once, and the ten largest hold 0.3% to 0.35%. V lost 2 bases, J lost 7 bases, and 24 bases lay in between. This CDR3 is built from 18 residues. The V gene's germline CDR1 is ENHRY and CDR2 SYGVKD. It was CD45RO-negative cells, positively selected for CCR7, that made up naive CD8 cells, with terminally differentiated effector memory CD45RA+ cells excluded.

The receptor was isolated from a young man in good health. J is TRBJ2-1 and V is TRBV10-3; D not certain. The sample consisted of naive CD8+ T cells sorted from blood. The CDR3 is CAISEPDQVSIFENEQFF. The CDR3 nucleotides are TGTGCCATCAGTGAGCCGGACCAAGTTTCCATTTTTGAGAATGAGCAGTTCTTC.